These 19 T cell receptor beta chains were sequenced from one sample in a study of blood T cell repertoires in COVID-19 (dated by TCRdb to 2019 to 2021). The library relied on the immunoSEQ multiplex PCR assay. TCRdb mirrors the immuneACCESS table, restricted to in-frame sequences. Some clones are absent from its copies; in checked studies, under half trace to an unresolved V gene, and the reason for the others is unknown. Within this sample are about 280,000 clones, with 80% to 90% of them counted one time only. The ten largest clones capture more than 8% of the sample. The sample comprised peripheral blood. These receptors originate from a woman between 50 and 59 years old who had recovered from COVID-19.

Written as DNA, the CDR3 is TGTGCCAGCAGTTTTGGCAGGGAATACGAGCAGTACTTC. Translating it yields CASSFGREYEQYF. This rearrangement joins TRBV12-3 or TRBV12-4 to TRBJ2-7, with D tentatively TRBD1 (5 bases). The V end lost 3 bases, the J end lost 4 bases, and 10 bases lay between the germline ends. This CDR3 comprises 13 residues.

V is TRBV6-2 or TRBV6-3 and J is TRBJ2-1; D not certain. The V end was cut by 4 bases, the J end by 11 bases, with 24 bases between. Looked up from germline, CDR1 is MNHEY and CDR2 is SVGEGT. CDR3 length: 16 amino acids. The CDR3 nucleotides read TGTGCCAGCAGTTCTGCCGGGTCCTCAAGCAGTTCCAAGCAGTTCTTC. It is translated as CASSSAGSSSSSKQFF.

This chain connects TRBV19 to TRBJ2-1; D perhaps matches TRBD2 (5 bases). The length of the CDR3 is 11 residues. Trimming took off 10 bases at V and 4 bases at J, with 8 bases between the two ends. The germline CDR1 and CDR2 sequences are LNHDA and SQIVND (reference sequence). The CDR3, as DNA: TGTGCCACCCGGGAATACAATGAGCAGTTCTTC. Translation: CATREYNEQFF.

This chain uses TRBV6-5 with TRBJ2-5, with TRBD2 matching over 8 bases. Germline V CDR1 and CDR2: MNHEY, SVGAGI. Trimming took 4 bases from V and 3 from J; bases not matched to a gene: 7. This CDR3 spans 15 amino acids. DNA of the CDR3: TGTGCCAGCAGTTCCTTAGGAGCGGGGGAAGAGACCCAGTACTTC. Amino acids: CASSSLGAGEETQYF.

This rearrangement joins TRBV9 to TRBJ2-7; D gene uncertain. Germline V gives CDR1 SGDLS, CDR2 YYNGEE. The CDR3 is made up of 15 amino acids. V lost 3 bases to trimming and J lost 2 bases, with 15 bases between them. CDR3 sequence: CASSGRAGQAYEQYF. CDR3 in DNA: TGTGCCAGCAGCGGACGCGCTGGGCAAGCCTACGAGCAGTACTTC.

The chain carries TRBV28 and TRBJ1-2, with D possibly being TRBD1 (6 bases). CDR3 length equals 16 residues. Trimming pared 4 bases from V and 4 bases from J, leaving 19 bases between. CDR1 MDHEN and CDR2 SYDVKM come from the germline V gene. CDR3 sequence reads: CASSSPADSYLYGYTF. The CDR3 coding sequence is TGTGCCAGCAGTTCCCCAGCGGACAGTTACCTCTATGGCTACACCTTC.

The V gene is TRBV12-5, the J gene TRBJ2-2, with 10 bases fitting TRBD2. The CDR3 contains 17 residues. In germline, CDR1 is LGHNT, CDR2 FRNRAP. With 2 bases clipped from V and 3 bases from J, the junction kept 6 bases outside the gene matches. The CDR3 is CASGLLAGAPHTGELFF. The CDR3 region has the DNA TGTGCTAGTGGTTTGCTAGCGGGGGCCCCCCACACCGGGGAGCTGTTTTTT.

This clone was seen more than once but under ten times. V and J are TRBV27 and TRBJ2-7, with D hard to call. From germline, CDR1 is MNHEY and CDR2 SMNVEV (reference sequence). The V end lost 8 bases, the J end lost 0 bases, and 8 bases lay between the germline ends. The length of the CDR3 is 12 residues. The CDR3 DNA reads TGTGCCAGCTTTTCTAGCTCCTACGAGCAGTACTTC. Translated, it gives CASFSSSYEQYF.

This clone appeared a few times. The gene calls are TRBV7-2 and TRBJ2-7; D might be TRBD1 (5 bases). Germline V gene data show CDR1 as SGHTA and CDR2 as FQGNSA. With 1 base removed from V and 6 bases from J, the gap between germline ends came to 10 bases. There are 13 residues in the CDR3. As DNA, the CDR3 is TGTGCCAGCAGCTTAGAGGTGACAGCCGAGCAGTACTTC. Its translation: CASSLEVTAEQYF.

The chain is built from TRBV20-1 and TRBJ2-2, with D uncertain. V was pared by 3 bases and J by 0 bases, with 11 bases between. The CDR3 extends over 15 amino acids. Germline-derived CDR1 and CDR2 are DFQATT and SNEGSKA (reference sequence). The chain's CDR3 is CSASSRGSNTGELFF. The CDR3 nucleotides read TGCAGTGCTAGTTCCCGCGGCTCGAACACCGGGGAGCTGTTTTTT.

This sequence joins TRBV27 and TRBJ2-2; a possible D gene is TRBD2 (6 bases). The germline gives CDR1 MNHEY, CDR2 SMNVEV (reference sequence). The length of the CDR3 is 16 residues. Trimming removed 4 bases at V and 1 base at J, with 13 bases between. The CDR3, as DNA: TGTGCCAGCAGTTGGTTAGGCGGGGTGAACACCGGGGAGCTGTTTTTT. It is translated as CASSWLGGVNTGELFF.

The chain is built from TRBV7-2 and TRBJ1-6; TRBD1 is a possible D gene (5 bases). V shed 1 base and J shed 6 bases, with 10 bases lying between them. CDR3 length equals 15 residues. Germline values: CDR1 SGHTA, CDR2 FQGNSA. CDR3 in amino acids: CASSLGGLINSPLHF. For the CDR3, the DNA is TGTGCCAGCAGCTTAGGGGGACTTATTAATTCACCCCTCCACTTT.

V usage is TRBV7-9 and J usage is TRBJ2-5, with 12 nucleotides matching TRBD2. CDR3 size: 14 residues. Germline lookup yields CDR1 SEHNR and CDR2 FQNEAQ (reference sequence). V gave up 1 base and J gave up 11 bases; unmatched junction bases: 5. In DNA form, the CDR3 reads TGTGCCAGCAGCTTAGGGACTAGCGGGGCGCCTCAGTACTTC. This sequence encodes CASSLGTSGAPQYF.

This clone was recorded only once. V and J are TRBV7-6 and TRBJ2-3; perhaps TRBD2 as D (6 bases). Germline V gene data show CDR1 as SGHVS and CDR2 as FNYEAQ. Trimming stripped 1 base from V and 0 bases from J, with 11 bases between. The CDR3 has 16 residues. CDR3 nucleotides: TGTGCCAGCAGCTTAGGCACGGGGAGGAGCACAGATACGCAGTATTTT. Encoded protein: CASSLGTGRSTDTQYF. The full variable domain, completed using reference TRBV7-6 and TRBJ2-3, is GAGVSQSPRYKVTKRGQDVALRCDPISGHVSLYWYRQALGQGPEFLTYFNYEAQQDKSGLPNDRFSAERPEGSISTLTIQRTEQRDSAMYRCASSLGTGRSTDTQYFGPGTRLTVL.

V usage is TRBV19 and J usage is TRBJ2-2, with 7 bases lining up with TRBD2. Germline CDR1 LNHDA, CDR2 SQIVND (reference sequence). The CDR3 is made up of 16 amino acids. Losses at the gene ends were 7 bases for V and 5 bases for J; bases not matched to a gene: 13. CDR3 loop: CASTLGAGLRTGELFF. The CDR3 coding sequence is TGTGCCAGTACCCTAGGAGCGGGGCTGAGGACCGGGGAGCTGTTTTTT.

The chain carries TRBV28 and TRBJ1-5; possible D gene TRBD1, 6 bases. V lost 8 bases and J lost 6, with 14 bases in between. The germline V gene encodes CDR1 MDHEN and CDR2 SYDVKM. The CDR3 has 13 residues. CDR3 in DNA: TGTGCCAGCGGAACAGGGAACGGTCAGCCCCAGCATTTT. It is translated as CASGTGNGQPQHF.

The genes are TRBV5-1 and TRBJ2-7, with D possibly being TRBD1 (5 bases). The CDR3 loop spans 15 amino acids. V lost 0 bases, J lost 3 bases, and 13 bases lay in between. Germline V lookup: CDR1 SGHRS, CDR2 YFSETQ. The CDR3 DNA sequence: TGCGCCAGCAGCTTGGAGGCAGGGTCAGGCTACGAGCAGTACTTC. Encoded protein: CASSLEAGSGYEQYF.

The chain links TRBV7-3 to TRBJ2-1; no firm D call. This CDR3 contains 12 residues. Trimming shortened V by 5 bases and J by 9 bases, and 11 bases separated the two germline ends. Germline V gives CDR1 SGHTA, CDR2 FQGTGA. DNA of the CDR3: TGTGCCAGCAGCCCCCGGGTCGGTGAGCAGTTCTTC. It is translated as CASSPRVGEQFF.

The rearrangement joins TRBV7-3 to TRBJ2-3, with 7 nucleotides matching TRBD1. The V segment lost 5 bases and the J segment 0 bases; nucleotides outside the gene matches: 2. The CDR3 totals 14 residues. Per germline, CDR1 SGHTA and CDR2 FQGTGA. DNA of the CDR3: TGTGCCAGCAGCCGAGGGGGCAGCACAGATACGCAGTATTTT. Encoded protein: CASSRGGSTDTQYF.